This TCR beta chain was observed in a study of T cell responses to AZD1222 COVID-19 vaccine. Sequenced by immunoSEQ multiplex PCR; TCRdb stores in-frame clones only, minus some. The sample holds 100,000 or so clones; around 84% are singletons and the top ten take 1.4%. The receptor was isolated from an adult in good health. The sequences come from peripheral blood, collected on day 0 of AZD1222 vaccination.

The CDR3 loop is CASSPWTGDQPQHF. CDR3 bases: TGTGCCAGCAGCCCTTGGACAGGGGATCAGCCCCAGCATTTT. The chain combines TRBV5-6 with TRBJ1-5, with 9 nucleotides matching TRBD1. Germline V gene lookup returns CDR1 SGHDT and CDR2 YYEEEE. The CDR3 totals 14 residues. Trimming took 4 bases from V and 5 from J; bases not matched to a gene: 4.